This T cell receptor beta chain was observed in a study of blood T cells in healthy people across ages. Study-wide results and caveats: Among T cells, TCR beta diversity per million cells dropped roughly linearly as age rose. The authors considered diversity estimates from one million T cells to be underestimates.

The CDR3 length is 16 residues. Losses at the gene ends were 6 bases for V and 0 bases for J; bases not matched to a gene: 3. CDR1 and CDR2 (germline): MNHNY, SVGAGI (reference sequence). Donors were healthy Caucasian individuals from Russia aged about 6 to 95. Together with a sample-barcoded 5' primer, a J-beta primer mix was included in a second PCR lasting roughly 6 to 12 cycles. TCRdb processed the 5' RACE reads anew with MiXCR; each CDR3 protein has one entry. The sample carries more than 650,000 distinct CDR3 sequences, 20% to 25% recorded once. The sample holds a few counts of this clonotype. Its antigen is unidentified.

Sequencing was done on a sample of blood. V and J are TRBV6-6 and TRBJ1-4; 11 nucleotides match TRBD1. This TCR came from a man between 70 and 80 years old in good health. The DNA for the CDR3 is TGTGCCAGCAGCCGGGGACAGGGGGCAACTAATGAAAAACTGTTTTTT. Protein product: CASSRGQGATNEKLFF.